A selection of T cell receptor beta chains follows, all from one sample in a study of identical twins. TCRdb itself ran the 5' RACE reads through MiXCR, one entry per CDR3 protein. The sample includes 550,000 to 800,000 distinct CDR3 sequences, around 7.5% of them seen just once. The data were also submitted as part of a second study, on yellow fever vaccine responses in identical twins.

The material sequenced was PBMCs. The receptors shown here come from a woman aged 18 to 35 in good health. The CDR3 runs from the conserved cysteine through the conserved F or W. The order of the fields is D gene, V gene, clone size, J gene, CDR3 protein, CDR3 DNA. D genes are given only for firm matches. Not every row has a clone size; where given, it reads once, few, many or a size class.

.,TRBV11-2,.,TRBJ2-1,CASSHYAGGDNEQFF,TGTGCCAGCAGCCATTACGCCGGGGGCGACAATGAGCAGTTCTTC
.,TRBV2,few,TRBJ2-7,CASSEPRSTTYEQYF,TGTGCCAGCAGTGAACCCCGTTCGACTACCTACGAGCAGTACTTC
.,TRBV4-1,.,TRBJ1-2,CASSQDWGSELWGYTF,TGCGCCAGCAGCCAAGATTGGGGGTCCGAGTTGTGGGGCTACACCTTC
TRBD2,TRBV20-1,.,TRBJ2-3,CSARTSGRPPDTQYF,TGCAGTGCAAGGACTAGCGGGAGGCCTCCAGATACGCAGTATTTT
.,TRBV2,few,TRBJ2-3,CASQAVVRPSTDTQYF,TGTGCCAGCCAGGCGGTCGTCCGACCTAGCACAGATACGCAGTATTTT
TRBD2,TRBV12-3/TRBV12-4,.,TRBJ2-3,CASSSTGRGLSNTDTQYF,TGTGCCAGCAGTTCGACTGGGAGGGGCTTGTCGAACACAGATACGCAGTATTTT
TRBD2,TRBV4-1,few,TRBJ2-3,CASSQYVSGVADTQYF,TGCGCCAGCAGCCAATATGTTAGCGGGGTCGCAGATACGCAGTATTTT
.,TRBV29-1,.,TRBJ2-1,CCARGGAENYNEQFF,TGCTGTGCTAGAGGGGGGGCGGAGAACTACAATGAGCAGTTCTTC
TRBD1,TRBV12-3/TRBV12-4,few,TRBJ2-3,CASRIDDRVGATDTQYF,TGTGCCAGCAGGATAGACGACAGGGTTGGGGCCACAGATACGCAGTATTTT
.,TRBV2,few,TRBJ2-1,CAKGRTSYNEQFF,TGTGCCAAGGGACGGACATCCTACAATGAGCAGTTCTTC
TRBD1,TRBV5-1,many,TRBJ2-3,CASSSTGDRTDTQYF,TGCGCCAGCAGCTCAACAGGGGATCGCACAGATACGCAGTATTTT
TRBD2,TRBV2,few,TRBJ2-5,CASSESSGPYQETQYF,TGTGCCAGCAGTGAATCTAGCGGGCCTTACCAAGAGACCCAGTACTTC
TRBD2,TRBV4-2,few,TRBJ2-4,CASSQESRLAGVSPSLNIQYF,TGTGCCAGCAGCCAAGAGTCGAGACTAGCGGGGGTCTCGCCCTCCCTTAACATTCAGTACTTC
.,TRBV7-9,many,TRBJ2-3,CATSRDTQYF,TGTGCCACCTCCCGGGATACGCAGTATTTT
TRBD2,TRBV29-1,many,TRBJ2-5,CSVEASGSYETQYF,TGCAGCGTTGAGGCTAGCGGGAGTTACGAGACCCAGTACTTC
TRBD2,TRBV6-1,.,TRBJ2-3,CASGIGTSWDTQYF,TGTGCCAGCGGCATTGGGACTAGCTGGGATACGCAGTATTTT
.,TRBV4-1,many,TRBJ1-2,CASSQRNNYGYTF,TGCGCCAGCAGCCAAAGGAACAACTATGGCTACACCTTC
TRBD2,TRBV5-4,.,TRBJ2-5,CASSLFGGSSETQYF,TGTGCCAGCAGCTTGTTCGGCGGGAGTAGCGAGACCCAGTACTTC
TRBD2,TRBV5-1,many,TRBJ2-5,CASSPGGETQYF,TGTGCCAGCAGCCCGGGGGGGGAGACCCAGTACTTC
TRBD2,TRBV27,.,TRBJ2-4,CASRQLAGGGNIQYF,TGTGCCAGCAGGCAGCTAGCGGGGGGTGGAAACATTCAGTACTTC
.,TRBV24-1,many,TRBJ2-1,CATSDLPRGNEQFF,TGTGCCACCAGTGATTTACCCAGGGGCAATGAGCAGTTCTTC
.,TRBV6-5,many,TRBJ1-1,CASSSRRTEAFF,TGTGCCAGCAGTTCCCGGAGGACTGAAGCTTTCTTT
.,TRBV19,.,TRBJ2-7,CASSHGPTYEQYF,TGTGCCAGCAGCCATGGCCCGACCTACGAGCAGTACTTC
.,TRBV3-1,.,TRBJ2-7,CASSQTRGGRQTYEQYF,TGTGCCTCCAGCCAAACGAGAGGTGGACGGCAGACCTACGAGCAGTACTTC
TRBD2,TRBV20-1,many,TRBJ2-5,CSARTRTSGQETQYF,TGCAGTGCTAGAACGAGGACTAGCGGACAAGAGACCCAGTACTTC
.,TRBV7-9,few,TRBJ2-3,CASSLGDSRDTQYF,TGTGCCAGCAGCTTAGGGGACTCGAGAGATACGCAGTATTTT
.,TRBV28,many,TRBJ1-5,CASSLTGPNQPQHF,TGTGCCAGCAGTTTGACAGGCCCTAATCAGCCCCAGCATTTT
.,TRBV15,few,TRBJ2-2,CATSPTSGGRGGELFF,TGTGCCACCAGCCCAACATCTGGGGGGCGAGGCGGGGAGCTGTTTTTT
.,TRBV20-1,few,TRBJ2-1,CSARAGNNEQFF,TGCAGTGCTAGGGCAGGGAACAATGAGCAGTTCTTC
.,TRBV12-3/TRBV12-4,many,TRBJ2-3,CASRRSSTDTQYF,TGTGCCAGCAGACGTAGCAGCACAGATACGCAGTATTTT
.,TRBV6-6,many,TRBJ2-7,CASSYIHVYEQYF,TGTGCCAGCAGTTATATACATGTTTACGAGCAGTACTTC
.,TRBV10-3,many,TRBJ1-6,CASLTGPGLLSPLHF,TGTGCCAGCCTAACAGGTCCCGGGCTCCTCTCACCCCTCCACTTT
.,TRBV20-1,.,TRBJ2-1,CSARKTAANEQFF,TGCAGTGCTAGAAAGACCGCCGCGAATGAGCAGTTCTTC
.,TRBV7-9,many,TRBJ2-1,CASSLREITYNEQFF,TGTGCCAGCAGCTTACGGGAGATTACCTACAATGAGCAGTTCTTC
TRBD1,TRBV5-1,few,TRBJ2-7,CASSSRDRAYEQYF,TGCGCCAGCAGCTCCCGGGACAGGGCCTACGAGCAGTACTTC
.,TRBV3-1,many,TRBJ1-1,CASSDPNTEAFF,TGTGCCAGCAGCGACCCTAACACTGAAGCTTTCTTT
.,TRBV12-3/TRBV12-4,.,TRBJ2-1,CASNRDPREQFF,TGTGCCAGCAACCGGGACCCCCGGGAGCAGTTCTTC
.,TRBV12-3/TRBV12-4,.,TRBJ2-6,CASSPGFSGANVLTF,TGTGCCAGCAGTCCGGGGTTCTCTGGGGCCAACGTCCTGACTTTC
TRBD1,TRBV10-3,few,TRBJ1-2,CAISKQDREGGYTF,TGTGCCATCAGCAAACAGGACAGGGAAGGCGGCTACACCTTC
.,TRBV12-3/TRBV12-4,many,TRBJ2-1,CASSFSGPFYNEQFF,TGTGCCAGCAGTTTCAGTGGGCCTTTTTACAATGAGCAGTTCTTC
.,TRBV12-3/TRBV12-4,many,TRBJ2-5,CASSVGDGQETQYF,TGTGCCAGCAGTGTGGGTGACGGACAAGAGACCCAGTACTTC
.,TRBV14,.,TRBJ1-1,CASSQNLLGSTEAFF,TGTGCCAGCAGCCAAAATCTCCTGGGTAGCACTGAAGCTTTCTTT
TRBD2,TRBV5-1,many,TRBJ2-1,CASSGSGGANNEQFF,TGCGCCAGCAGCGGGAGCGGGGGGGCTAACAATGAGCAGTTCTTC
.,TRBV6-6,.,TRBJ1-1,CAIRGSGDTEAFF,TGTGCCATCAGGGGCAGTGGGGACACTGAAGCTTTCTTT
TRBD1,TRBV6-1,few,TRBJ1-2,CASSITGANSLSGYTF,TGTGCCAGCAGTATCACAGGGGCTAACTCTCTGAGTGGCTACACCTTC
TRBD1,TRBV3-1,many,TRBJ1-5,CASSHGQGGQPQHF,TGTGCCAGCAGCCATGGACAGGGTGGTCAGCCCCAGCATTTT
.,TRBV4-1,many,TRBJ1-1,CASSQETVANTEAFF,TGCGCCAGCAGCCAAGAGACCGTAGCGAACACTGAAGCTTTCTTT
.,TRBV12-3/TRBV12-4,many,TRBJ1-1,CASSYRHNTEAFF,TGTGCCAGCAGTTATAGGCACAACACTGAAGCTTTCTTT
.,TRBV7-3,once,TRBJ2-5,CASSLIANPETQYF,TGTGCCAGCAGCTTAATTGCGAATCCGGAGACCCAGTACTTC
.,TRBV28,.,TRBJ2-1,CASIHGSYNEQFF,TGTGCCAGCATTCATGGCTCCTACAATGAGCAGTTCTTC
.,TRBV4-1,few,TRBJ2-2,CASSQHPSNTGELFF,TGCGCCAGCAGCCAACATCCTTCGAACACCGGGGAGCTGTTTTTT
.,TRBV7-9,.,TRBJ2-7,CASGTRAYEQYF,TGTGCCAGCGGGACACGAGCCTACGAGCAGTACTTC